The rows below give T cell receptor beta chains drawn from one sample of a study of T-cell memory formation after mild COVID-19. Using its own MiXCR run on the 5' RACE reads, TCRdb lists one record per CDR3 protein. The sample records approximately 350,000 distinct CDR3 sequences, 10% to 15% being singletons. Sequencing used PBMCs or a T cell subset sorted from them (not recorded which). Receptor source: a man between 18 and 35 years old who had mild COVID-19 (a few samples of this study predate the infection). Cell type and time point are not known. CDR3s include the opening cysteine and the closing phenylalanine or tryptophan. Fields, in order: D gene, V gene, J gene, clone size, CDR3 protein, CDR3 DNA. The D gene is left open where the match is weak. Size values are once, few and many counts, or a class for expanded clones, and some rows have none.

.	TRBV5-1	TRBJ2-3	.	CASSLAGGSSDTQYF	TGCGCCAGCAGCTTGGCGGGGGGCAGTTCAGATACGCAGTATTTT
.	TRBV27	TRBJ1-2	many	CASSRTANYGYTF	TGTGCCAGCAGTCGGACAGCTAACTATGGCTACACCTTC
.	TRBV24-1	TRBJ2-3	few	CATSEGQGLDTQYF	TGTGCCACCAGTGAGGGGCAGGGCCTGGATACGCAGTATTTT
TRBD2	TRBV5-1	TRBJ2-5	many	CASSLFFSGEETQYF	TGCGCCAGCAGCTTATTTTTTAGCGGGGAAGAGACCCAGTACTTC
.	TRBV12-3/TRBV12-4	TRBJ2-5	many	CASSPEEETQYF	TGTGCCAGCAGCCCGGAGGAAGAGACCCAGTACTTC
TRBD2	TRBV5-1	TRBJ2-1	.	CASSRGTRPGEQFF	TGCGCCAGCAGCCGTGGGACTAGGCCCGGTGAGCAGTTCTTC
TRBD1	TRBV6-5	TRBJ2-1	once	CATGQHNEQFF	TGTGCCACGGGACAGCACAATGAGCAGTTCTTC
.	TRBV7-2	TRBJ2-2	.	CASSPRGAGSVTGELFF	TGTGCCAGCAGCCCGAGGGGGGCGGGTTCCGTCACCGGGGAGCTGTTTTTT
TRBD2	TRBV29-1	TRBJ2-5	few	CSVGHGTSGGIEETQYF	TGCAGCGTCGGCCACGGGACTAGCGGGGGGATAGAAGAGACCCAGTACTTC
.	TRBV20-1	TRBJ1-5	few	CSAREAEQPQHF	TGCAGTGCTAGAGAGGCAGAGCAGCCCCAGCATTTT
TRBD1	TRBV6-5	TRBJ2-5	.	CASSYSFLRDSQETQYF	TGTGCCAGCAGTTACTCCTTCCTCCGGGACAGTCAAGAGACCCAGTACTTC